Shown below are 15 T cell receptor beta chains from a single sample sequenced in a study of CD8+CD57+ T cells in acquired aplastic anemia. Patients picked for sequencing had shown CD8+CD57+ cell expansion detected by flow cytometry. Genomic DNA provided the template from which TCR beta VDJ and CDR3 profiles were obtained. TCRdb processed the reads anew with MiXCR; each CDR3 protein has one entry. The sample shows 260,000 or so distinct CDR3 sequences, less than 85% of them seen only once. The sequenced sample was sorted CD4+, CD8+, or CD8+CD57+ T cells (not recorded which) from PBMCs. All receptors come from a human donor with aplastic anemia.

This clonotype was counted a few times. V is TRBV24-1 and J is TRBJ2-3; no firm D call. CDR1 KGHDR and CDR2 SFDVKD come from the germline V gene. This CDR3 has 13 residues. V shed 5 bases and J shed 4 bases, with 9 bases lying between them. The chain's CDR3 is CATSVSLSDTQYF. The CDR3, as DNA: TGTGCCACCAGTGTTTCGCTGTCAGATACGCAGTATTTT.

The chain is built from TRBV7-9 and TRBJ1-2, with D hard to call. The CDR3 loop spans 15 amino acids. From germline, CDR1 is SEHNR and CDR2 FQNEAQ (reference sequence). V was cut by 3 bases and J by 13 bases, with 24 bases left in between. CDR3 nucleotide sequence: TGTGCCAGCAGCTTTAAACCAGACGGGATCGCTCTCTCCACCTTC. Translated, it gives CASSFKPDGIALSTF.

The chain has TRBV20-1 and TRBJ1-5; TRBD1 aligns across 9 bases. The CDR3 extends over 14 amino acids. V shed 1 base, J shed 4 bases, and the junction held 2 bases outside the gene matches. The germline V gene has CDR1 DFQATT and CDR2 SNEGSKA (reference sequence). In nucleotides, the CDR3 is TGCAGTGCTAGAGGGGACAGGGAGAATCAGCCCCAGCATTTT. Translation: CSARGDRENQPQHF.

Comment on this clonotype: Likely a read error: the CDR3 ends without its conserved phenylalanine or tryptophan. The DNA is omitted, as the CDR3 cannot be located on it reliably, and the CDR3 follows TCRdb's listing. The rearrangement links TRBV7-9 to TRBJ2-5; the tabulated D call, TRBD1, remains unverified against the DNA. The germline CDR1 and CDR2 sequences are SEHNR and FQNEAQ (reference sequence). The CDR3 comprises 12 residues, both ends counted. CDR3 sequence: CASSFVRGGESV.

The chain joins TRBV7-3 to TRBJ2-3; unclear D gene. Germline-derived CDR1 and CDR2 are SGHTA and FQGTGA. The CDR3 sequence is 14 residues long. Trimming shortened V by 4 bases and J by 9 bases, and 17 bases separated the two germline ends. The CDR3 nucleotides are TGTGCCAGCAGCTCAGCCGGAAGTCCCGAAACGCAGTATTTT. Translated, it gives CASSSAGSPETQYF.

This chain links TRBV25-1 with TRBJ2-1, with 7 positions matching TRBD1. Germline assignment: CDR1 MGHDK and CDR2 SYGVNS. The CDR3 is 19 amino acids. V lost 5 bases, J lost 0 bases, and 16 bases stayed unmatched. CDR3 bases: TGTGCCAGCAGTTCCTCCGGGACAGCCAAAAACCTCTCCTACAATGAGCAGTTCTTC. It specifies CASSSSGTAKNLSYNEQFF.

This clonotype was counted once. The chain couples TRBV4-1 to TRBJ1-3; tentatively, D is TRBD1 (6 bases). There are 18 residues in the CDR3. Germline V gene lookup returns CDR1 MGHRA and CDR2 YSYEKL. V lost 1 base, J lost 0 bases, and 16 bases lay in between. The chain's CDR3 is CASSQVAGQTISGNTIYF. The CDR3 region has the DNA TGCGCCAGCAGCCAAGTTGCCGGACAGACTATCTCTGGAAACACCATATATTTT.

The rearrangement links TRBV29-1 to TRBJ2-7; D might be TRBD1 or TRBD2, each matching 5 bases. Trimming cost V 5 bases and J 5 bases, with 19 bases left between them. The CDR3 is made up of 14 amino acids. Germline V gives CDR1 SQVTM, CDR2 ANQGSEA. As DNA, the CDR3 is TGCAGCGTTCTAGGCAGGGAGCCTTCCAACGAGCAGTACTTC. Amino acids: CSVLGREPSNEQYF.

The V call is TRBV9, the J call TRBJ1-1; no reliable D call. Germline V gene lookup returns CDR1 SGDLS and CDR2 YYNGEE. The CDR3 covers 15 residues. V was trimmed by 4 bases and J by 11 bases, leaving 24 bases between them. Written as DNA, the CDR3 is TGTGCCAGCAGCTTAGATCTGAATGGGCACTCTGTTGCTTTCTTT. Translating gives CASSLDLNGHSVAFF.

The CDR3 DNA follows: TGTGCCAGCAGCTTGGACAGCACAGATACGCAGTATTTT. It yields the protein CASSLDSTDTQYF. V usage is TRBV5-5 and J usage is TRBJ2-3; no firm D call. The CDR3 totals 13 residues. The germline V gene has CDR1 SGHKS and CDR2 YYEKEE (reference sequence). Deletions cut 0 bases from V and 0 bases from J, with 2 bases between.

This clonotype was seen only a few times. Without the conserved terminal phenylalanine or tryptophan, this CDR3 likely stems from a read error. The DNA is omitted, as the CDR3 cannot be located on it reliably, and the CDR3 follows TCRdb's listing. The chain uses TRBV7-8 and TRBJ2-3; the table's TRBD2 call for D was not verified on the DNA. The CDR3 has 13 residues if both end residues are counted. Per germline, CDR1 SGHVS and CDR2 FQNEAQ. CDR3: CASSLAGGDAQQY.

The V and J genes are TRBV7-2 and TRBJ2-6; D may match TRBD1 or TRBD2 (6 bases each). The ends were cut back, 4 bases at V and 11 bases at J, with 24 bases in the middle. The CDR3 is made up of 17 amino acids. In germline, CDR1 is SGHTA, CDR2 FQGNSA. The CDR3 region has the DNA TGTGCCAGCAGCTGGGGTGGGGGGCCAAACTATGCCTACGTCCTGACTTTC. Its protein product is CASSWGGGPNYAYVLTF.

The rearrangement uses TRBV7-8 and TRBJ2-4; D gene uncertain. Trimming pared 0 bases from V and 16 bases from J, leaving 13 bases between. The germline CDR1 and CDR2 sequences are SGHVS and FQNEAQ. The CDR3 is 12 amino acids. The CDR3 DNA reads TGTGCCAGCAGCTTAGCGGGGAACACTGATTACTTC. This sequence encodes CASSLAGNTDYF.

The gene calls are TRBV11-3 and TRBJ2-1, with D uncertain. The CDR3 consists of 16 residues. V was pared by 5 bases and J by 5 bases, with 19 bases between. Germline V gene sequence: CDR1 SGHNT, CDR2 YENEEA. The CDR3 coding sequence is TGTGCCAGCAGCCGCCGGCCCGCAGGACGAAACAATGAGCAGTTCTTC. Protein product: CASSRRPAGRNNEQFF.

The chain combines TRBV14 with TRBJ1-6; maybe TRBD1 (5 bases). Trimming stripped 5 bases from V and 10 bases from J, with 9 bases between. This CDR3 contains 12 residues. Germline assignment: CDR1 SGHDN and CDR2 FVKESK. The CDR3 sequence: CASSFRDSPLHF. In nucleotides, the CDR3 is TGTGCCAGCAGCTTCAGGGACTCACCCCTCCACTTT.